This T cell receptor (beta chain) appears in the sequencing data of a study of T cell responses to AZD1222 COVID-19 vaccine. About the study: Pooled together were second doses at about 4 or about 12 weeks.

This clone appeared many times. The CDR3 extends over 11 amino acids. CDR1 and CDR2 from the germline V gene are DFQATT and SNEGSKA (reference sequence). V was clipped by 7 bases and J by 5 bases; unmatched bases: 0. Profiling relied on immunoSEQ multiplex PCR, and the TCRdb table lists in-frame clones only, not all of them. The profile shows approximately 110,000 clones, approximately 86% of them singletons. The specimen was peripheral blood, collected on day 0 of AZD1222 vaccination. The TCR was taken from an adult in good health. The genes are TRBV20-1 and TRBJ2-5; TRBD1 matches at 11 bases. The CDR3 region is CSGDRGETQYF. The CDR3 DNA sequence: TGCAGTGGGGACAGGGGGGAGACCCAGTACTTC.